This T cell receptor beta chain was sequenced for a study of cytomegalovirus exposure and HLA in healthy donors (dated by TCRdb to the late 2010s). At the level of the whole study: In an earlier analysis of 587 of the donors, 276 Gb of sequence data and approximately 120 million unique TCR beta sequences from 180 million or so T cells were reported. To decide whether each TCR beta V gene segment behaved as functional or pseudogenic, an earlier analysis of 587 of the donors relied on high-throughput TCR beta sequencing. A later genetic analysis used genome-wide SNP genotypes for about three fifths of the roughly 700 donors, treating that subset as a discovery cohort. The study aimed to test whether cataloging public T cell receptors could reveal signatures of past pathogen exposure. High-throughput TCR immunosequencing, statistical association of individual TCRs with disease status, and machine learning were combined to predict cytomegalovirus infection status. All discovery cohort repertoires had been generated on a single sequencing platform. A later analysis re-examined previously published TCR beta repertoires from just over 650 donors and added high-resolution HLA genotyping to investigate patterns of TCR occurrence. An early release that covered some 630 HLA-typed donors contained about 300 gigabases of sequencing data and tens of millions of unique TCR sequences. The T cell repertoires of 666 subjects were profiled by immunosequencing and related to cytomegalovirus serostatus. In the later analysis, no new phenotypic data were used to find candidate immune exposures; instead, reliance was placed on TCR beta sequences and their occurrence across donors. In addition to the first cohort of around 670 subjects, a separate validation cohort of some 120 different subjects was used. On average, around 230,000 unique TCR beta nucleotide sequences were sequenced per donor among some 430 genotyped donors of the cohort, with 15% to 20% of those sequences being non-productive. Because of strong linkage in the cohort, five DR-DQ haplotypes were treated as single units for association and clustering. Donor age, sex, ethnicity and CMV serostatus were compiled alongside the repertoire data. Of the roughly 390 genotyped donors, approximately 83% fell in the genetic ancestry cluster associated with self-reported Caucasian donors. Both class I and class II loci were covered by HLA typing, at four-digit resolution. The number of donors typed differed by locus, with 629-630 for A, B, C, DRB1 and DQB1, 522 for DQA1, over 600 for DPA1, and 450 to 480 for DPB1. On the study overall, not on this receptor specifically: A few of the identified cytomegalovirus-associated TCR beta chains were confirmed in vitro to be specific for cytomegalovirus antigens. In a later analysis, over 15,000 TCR beta sequences were associated with specific HLA alleles at a false discovery rate of 0.05. A cluster of highly shared sequence variants was judged likely to be a technical artifact of the sequencing pipeline. The classifier was reported to diagnose cytomegalovirus status with high specificity and sensitivity in both the original cohort and the validation cohort. Across donors, most TCR sequences were observed very rarely, whereas some public TCRs were present in many individuals. A later analysis found that most CMV-associated TCR beta chains appeared HLA-restricted, with HLA associations seemingly driven largely by CMV exposure. Some IMGT-functional V segments, including TRBV6-2 and TRBV6-3, could not be told apart with the 87-base-pair reads, so those segments were excluded. Sequencing depth was assumed to be roughly uniform across donors in the presence/absence analyses, though that assumption may not hold. The only immune exposure information available for the cohort was CMV serostatus. The authors suggested that the approach could potentially be extended to other disease states and immunological phenotypes. In the study, some 160 TCR beta chains were listed as associated with cytomegalovirus. A further reported finding was that TCR beta sequences accurately predicted the HLA-A and HLA-B alleles for most subjects in the first cohort. The cohort was sequenced for TCR beta chains only, and without alpha or paired-chain data the features that could be detected were limited. Correlated functional status among segregating V segments might reflect linkage disequilibrium, but an unknown experimental factor could not be ruled out. Assigning TCR associations to individual alleles was difficult when HLA alleles, especially DR and DQ, strongly co-occurred. Because counts were too low, seventeen rarely observed V segments, including chromosome 9 orphons, were excluded from the earlier analysis of around 640 of the donors. A later analysis found that TCR association rates varied across HLA loci, with DRB1 alleles showing the most associated TCRs and HLA-C alleles the fewest. Broadly in line with IMGT annotations, most TCR beta V segments showed up in productive rearrangements about 90% or about 30% of the time in an earlier analysis of several hundred of the donors. In a later analysis, HLA-associated TCR beta chains showed more clonal expansion and lower generation probabilities than non-associated chains that were equally common. V-gene and J-gene trimming of TCR beta chains was associated with a missense DCLRE1C variant in a later genetic analysis, and the association was replicated in an independent cohort. Because some donors lacked HLA typing at each locus, the association tests relied only on the typed subset. Compared with the approximately 720-donor mean, donors in an Asian-associated ancestry cluster had fewer N-insertions in productive TCRs, according to a later genetic analysis. In a later analysis, several top co-occurrence clusters were reported to appear linked to parvovirus B19, influenza, CMV and Epstein-Barr virus.

CDR1 WSHSY and CDR2 SAAADI were looked up in the germline V gene. V is clipped by 4 bases and J by 2 bases, and the sequence between their germline boundaries is 14 bases long. Including the terminal cysteine and phenylalanine, the CDR3 comprises 15 residues. The kept DNA is CDR3 alone, 45 bases in frame from the first base. Libraries were made using the immunoSEQ multiplex PCR assay. For the multiplex PCR, a mixture combining 60 forward primers for TCR Vbeta segments and 13 reverse primers for TCR Jbeta segments was used. Amplification of the CDR3 region of rearranged TCR beta genes was performed with a multiplex PCR assay on genomic DNA. Amplified TCR beta libraries were sequenced as 87-base-pair reads on the Illumina HiSeq System. In the authors' own workflow: A later analysis tallied roughly 76 million unique TCR beta chains across the roughly 610 repertoires, and roughly 11 million of those chains were shared by two or more donors. Raw reads were error-corrected and collapsed into unique sequences by a nearest-neighbor algorithm in which closely related sequences were merged to remove PCR and sequencing errors. To assign V, D and J gene segments, CDR3 sequences were aligned to IMGT reference sequences. For a sequence to be retained, a match of at least six nucleotides to both a V gene segment and a J gene segment was required. A rearrangement was called productive if the CDR3 had no stop codons and remained in frame with V and J, and every other rearrangement was called non-productive. Following IMGT convention, CDR3 was defined as the stretch from the second conserved V-encoded cysteine up to the conserved J-encoded phenylalanine. Sequences without an unambiguous match to a single V gene segment were excluded from the earlier analysis of approximately 560 of the donors. An earlier analysis of 587 of the donors called V segments functional above 56.7% productive rearrangements and segregating when the between-donor standard deviation exceeded 5%. To diagnose cytomegalovirus status from the catalog of TCR beta chain sequences, a statistical classification framework was built. A later analysis assigned V and J genes by comparing TCR nucleotide sequences with IMGT/GENE-DB human TR gene sequences. Using the TCRdist pipeline, a later analysis assigned CDR3 sequences along with most-parsimonious VDJ recombination scenarios. In a later analysis, each TCR beta chain was defined by its CDR3 amino acid sequence together with its V-gene family, and reads without a unique V-gene family were excluded. In a later analysis, fewer than 600 highly shared, low-generation-probability nucleotide sequences were removed to address suspected cross-contamination and a sequencing artifact. For each public chain, a later analysis derived a clonal expansion index from normalized ranks of inferred template counts within each repertoire. Generation probabilities in a later analysis came from a VDJ recombination model fitted to out-of-frame rearrangements, and those results were checked against IGoR. In a later analysis, TCR-TCR, TCR-HLA and TCR-CMV co-occurrence was scored with hypergeometric tests, and a repertoire-size bias correction was applied to TCR pairs. A later analysis estimated false discovery rates by permuting HLA or CMV assignments 20 times. In a later analysis, co-occurring TCRs were grouped with DBSCAN, and TCRdist sequence similarity was added when clustering was performed within HLA-allele-positive subsets. For co-occurrence clustering, repertoires with fewer than 30,000 or more than 120,000 public chains were excluded, along with five repertoires with anomalous nucleotide sharing. In TCRdb, the immuneACCESS table is reduced to in-frame sequences with V and J assigned. These tables do not hold every clone; where another copy was compared, an unresolved V gene accounts for under half, and the others remain unexplained. V and J calls and clone size come straight from that table; D and trimming were deduced from the DNA. The sample includes around 130,000 clones, with 60% to 85% observed a single time. Roughly 1.5% of the sample is taken by the ten largest.

As to this clone: The antigen it binds to is not known. Base qualities are not recorded, but no much larger clone differs from it by a single base.

In total, approximately 700 healthy bone marrow donors made up the cohort. At the time of sampling, every cohort member was nominally healthy, though immune exposures that went unrecorded were likely present. The donor tested CMV seronegative, placing the donor among the 350 or so seronegative members of the cohort. Every donor gave a peripheral blood sample, and the peripheral blood mononuclear cells from that sample were used for TCR beta sequencing. Genomic DNA extraction from the blood cell samples was performed with the Qiagen DNeasy Blood Extraction Kit. The TCR comes from a woman under 30 in good health and CMV-seronegative. Sequenced input: PBMCs. The sequence is built from TRBV10-2 and TRBJ2-5, with a weak D call of TRBD2 (6 bases match). The CDR3 sequence is CASSVYGSSQETQYF. The sequenced DNA is TGCGCCAGCAGTGTTTACGGGAGTAGTCAAGAGACCCAGTACTTC.